One sample yielded the 16 T cell receptor beta chains listed below, sequenced in a study of cytomegalovirus exposure and HLA in healthy donors. The PCR employed 60 Vbeta primers together with 13 Jbeta primers. Libraries were prepared by immunoSEQ multiplex PCR; TCRdb keeps only in-frame clonotypes and omits some of them. The top ten clones hold roughly an eighth of a sample with tens of thousands of clones, more than 70% of them seen once. The specimen sequenced was PBMCs. The source of these receptors is a woman aged 35 to 49 in good health and CMV-seropositive.

The gene calls are TRBV5-1 and TRBJ1-3, with TRBD1 identical over 7 bases. V was clipped by 4 bases and J by 3 bases; unmatched bases: 7. This CDR3 spans 15 amino acids. Germline CDR1 and CDR2: SGHRS and YFSETQ. CDR3 sequence reads: CASSHTGAGGNTIYF. The CDR3 DNA reads TGCGCCAGCAGCCACACAGGGGCCGGTGGAAACACCATATATTTT. Complete variable domain (other parts from reference TRBV5-1 and TRBJ1-3): KAGVTQTPRYLIKTRGQQVTLSCSPISGHRSVSWYQQTPGQGLQFLFEYFSETQRNKGNFPGRFSGRQFSNSRSEMNVSTLELGDSALYLCASSHTGAGGNTIYFGEGSWLTVV.

The CDR3 protein is CASSVDSNYGYTF. The CDR3 bases are TGTGCCAGCAGCGTAGATAGTAACTATGGCTACACCTTC. V gene TRBV9 combines with J gene TRBJ1-2; D is ambiguous. The CDR3 consists of 13 residues. Germline V gives CDR1 SGDLS, CDR2 YYNGEE. The V gene lost 0 bases and the J gene lost 1 base, with 4 bases spanning the gap.

The chain has TRBV30 and TRBJ2-7; possibly TRBD1 for D (5 bases). V lost 2 bases and J 3 bases, leaving 14 bases between the germline ends. CDR3 length: 14 residues. Germline values: CDR1 GTSNPN, CDR2 SVGIG (reference sequence). CDR3 sequence reads: CAWSPTWGSYEQYF. The CDR3, as DNA: TGTGCCTGGAGTCCCACGTGGGGCAGCTACGAGCAGTACTTC.

This clone was seen a handful of times. J is TRBJ2-3 and V is TRBV29-1; possibly TRBD1 for D (7 bases). The V gene's germline CDR1 is SQVTM and CDR2 ANQGSEA. Between the trimmed V and J ends, which lost 5 bases and 1 base, there was a span of 13 bases. The CDR3 runs to 14 residues. The CDR3 bases are TGCAGCGTTCCCGGCAGGGGGGGCACAGATACGCAGTATTTT. Translated, it gives CSVPGRGGTDTQYF.

The chain joins TRBV7-8 to TRBJ1-2, with 9 bases aligning to TRBD1. The junction had 8 bases not matched to a gene; V was cut back by 0 bases and J by 6 bases. The length of the CDR3 is 16 residues. Germline CDR1 is SGHVS and CDR2 is FQNEAQ. CDR3 coding DNA: TGTGCCAGCAGCTTAGCGCAAACAGGGGGCCCGGATGGCTACACCTTC. It is translated as CASSLAQTGGPDGYTF.

This rearrangement joins TRBV5-4 to TRBJ1-2, with no clear D. The CDR3 spans 14 residues. Trimming took off 0 bases at V and 2 bases at J, with 8 bases between the two ends. The V gene's germline CDR1 is SGHNT and CDR2 YYREEE (reference sequence). This CDR3 is CASSLAVQNYGYTF. The DNA for the CDR3 is TGTGCCAGCAGCTTGGCCGTGCAGAACTATGGCTACACCTTC. Filled out from reference TRBV5-4 and TRBJ1-2, the complete variable domain reads ETGVTQSPTHLIKTRGQQVTLRCSSQSGHNTVSWYQQALGQGPQFIFQYYREEENGRGNFPPRFSGLQFPNYSSELNVNALELDDSALYLCASSLAVQNYGYTFGSGTRLTVV.

CDR3 bases: TGTGCCAGCAGCCGCAGACTAGCGGGAGACACCGGGGAGCTGTTTTTT. Its protein product is CASSRRLAGDTGELFF. The chain recombines TRBV7-9 with TRBJ2-2; TRBD2 matches 12 bases. The CDR3 consists of 16 residues. Trimming cost V 5 bases and J 3 bases; bases outside gene matches: 4. From germline, CDR1 is SEHNR and CDR2 FQNEAQ (reference sequence).

V is TRBV14 and J is TRBJ1-5; 8 bases are shared with TRBD1. Trimming took 3 bases from V and 0 from J; bases not matched to a gene: 16. The germline V gene encodes CDR1 SGHDN and CDR2 FVKESK. This CDR3 has 20 residues. CDR3: CASSHPLWTGWIYSNQPQHF. In DNA, the CDR3 is TGTGCCAGCAGCCATCCTTTGTGGACAGGGTGGATATATAGCAATCAGCCCCAGCATTTT.

V gene TRBV29-1 combines with J gene TRBJ1-1; D not certain. Germline CDR1 is SQVTM and CDR2 is ANQGSEA. The CDR3 totals 13 residues. Trimming removed 4 bases at V and 1 base at J, with 10 bases between. CDR3 in DNA: TGCAGCGTTGGTATAGGAGGGAACACTGAAGCTTTCTTT. The encoded protein is CSVGIGGNTEAFF.

This clone came up once. The chain carries TRBV19 and TRBJ1-3; D not resolved. CDR1 and CDR2 from the germline V gene are LNHDA and SQIVND (reference sequence). The V gene lost 0 bases and the J gene lost 1 base, with 7 bases spanning the gap. The CDR3 spans 15 residues. CDR3 protein: CASSIDRDSGNTIYF. The CDR3, as DNA: TGTGCCAGTAGTATAGATCGGGATTCTGGAAACACCATATATTTT.

The sample holds a few counts of this clone. V gene TRBV5-1 combines with J gene TRBJ1-4; maybe TRBD1 (6 bases). Germline CDR1 SGHRS, CDR2 YFSETQ. Trimming cost V 3 bases and J 4 bases, with 13 bases left between them. There are 15 residues in the CDR3. DNA of the CDR3: TGCGCCAGCAGCTCAACAGGGCCCCTTAATGAAAAACTGTTTTTT. It specifies CASSSTGPLNEKLFF.

This chain's CDR3 is CASSFLADTNTGELFF. CDR3 DNA sequence: TGTGCCAGCAGTTTTTTGGCGGACACGAACACCGGGGAGCTGTTTTTT. J is TRBJ2-2 and V is TRBV27, with TRBD1 as a possible D gene (5 bases). V was clipped by 3 bases and J by 0 bases, with 11 bases between them. Germline values: CDR1 MNHEY, CDR2 SMNVEV (reference sequence). The CDR3 covers 16 residues.

The gene calls are TRBV9 and TRBJ1-5; maybe TRBD1 (5 bases). This CDR3 contains 14 residues. Germline loops: CDR1 SGDLS, CDR2 YYNGEE. Trimming took 0 bases from V and 3 from J, leaving 7 bases between them. CDR3 loop: CASSVGQYNQPQHF. The CDR3 DNA follows: TGTGCCAGCAGCGTAGGACAGTACAATCAGCCCCAGCATTTT. The complete variable domain, with remaining parts taken from reference TRBV9 and TRBJ1-5, reads DSGVTQTPKHLITATGQRVTLRCSPRSGDLSVYWYQQSLDQGLQFLIQYYNGEERAKGNILERFSAQQFPDLHSELNLSSLELGDSALYFCASSVGQYNQPQHFGDGTRLSIL.

The chain has TRBV5-6 and TRBJ1-2; D perhaps matches TRBD1 (6 bases). The CDR3 has 13 residues. The germline V gene encodes CDR1 SGHDT and CDR2 YYEEEE. V was cut by 3 bases and J by 3 bases, with 9 bases left in between. CDR3 amino acids: CASSSGQHYGYTF. Here the CDR3 DNA reads TGTGCCAGCAGCTCCGGACAGCACTATGGCTACACCTTC.

The chain couples TRBV25-1 to TRBJ1-1; maybe TRBD1 (6 bases). CDR3 length: 14 amino acids. Trimming pared 4 bases from V and 6 bases from J, leaving 15 bases between. Germline CDR1 MGHDK, CDR2 SYGVNS. CDR3: CASSGRQQGPEAFF. DNA of the CDR3: TGTGCCAGCAGTGGACGGCAACAGGGCCCTGAAGCTTTCTTT.

This clone showed up just a few times. This chain uses TRBV7-3 with TRBJ1-1; 7 bases are a match to TRBD1. This CDR3 is 15 amino acids long. Germline CDR1 SGHTA, CDR2 FQGTGA. J was trimmed by 8 bases and V by 5 bases; bases with no gene match: 14. CDR3 sequence: CASSPTDEGAVEAFF. CDR3 nucleotides: TGTGCCAGCAGCCCGACGGACGAGGGGGCTGTGGAAGCTTTCTTT.